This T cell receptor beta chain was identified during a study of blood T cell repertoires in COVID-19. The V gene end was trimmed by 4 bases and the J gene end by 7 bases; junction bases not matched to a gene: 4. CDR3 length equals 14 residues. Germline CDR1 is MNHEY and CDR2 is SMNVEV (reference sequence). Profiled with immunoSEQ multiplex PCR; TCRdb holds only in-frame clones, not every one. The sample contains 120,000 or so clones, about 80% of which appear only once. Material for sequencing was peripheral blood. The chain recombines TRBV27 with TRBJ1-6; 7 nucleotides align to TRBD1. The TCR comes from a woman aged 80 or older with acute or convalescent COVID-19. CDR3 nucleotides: TGTGCCAGCAGTTACAGGGGACAAAATTCACCCCTCCACTTT. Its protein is CASSYRGQNSPLHF.